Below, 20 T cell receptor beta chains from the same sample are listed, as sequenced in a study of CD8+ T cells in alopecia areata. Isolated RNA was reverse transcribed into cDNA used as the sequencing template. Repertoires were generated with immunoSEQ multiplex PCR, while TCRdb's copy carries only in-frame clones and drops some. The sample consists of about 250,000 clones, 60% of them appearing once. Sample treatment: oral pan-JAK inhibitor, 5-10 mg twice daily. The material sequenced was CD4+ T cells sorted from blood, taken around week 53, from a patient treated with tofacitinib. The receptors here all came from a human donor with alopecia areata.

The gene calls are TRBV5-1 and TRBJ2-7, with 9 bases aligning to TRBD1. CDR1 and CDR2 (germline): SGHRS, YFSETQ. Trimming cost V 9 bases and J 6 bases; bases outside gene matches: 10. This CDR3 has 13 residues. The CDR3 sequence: CATGEQGASEQYF. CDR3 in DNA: TGCGCCACCGGGGAACAGGGGGCCAGCGAGCAGTACTTC.

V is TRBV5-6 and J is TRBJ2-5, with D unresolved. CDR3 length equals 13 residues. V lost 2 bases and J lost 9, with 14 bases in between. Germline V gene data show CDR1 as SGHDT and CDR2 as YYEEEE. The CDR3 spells CASSFGPNQAQYF. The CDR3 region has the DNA TGTGCCAGCAGCTTCGGACCAAACCAGGCCCAGTACTTC.

CDR3 DNA: TGTGCCAGCAGCCAAGAGGGCTCAGGGAAAGAGACCCAGTACTTC. This gives the protein CASSQEGSGKETQYF. The chain has TRBV4-2 and TRBJ2-5, with D possibly being TRBD1 (5 bases). This CDR3 is 15 amino acids long. Trimming took 0 bases from V and 3 from J, leaving 11 bases between them. CDR1 and CDR2 (germline): LGHNA, YNFKEQ.

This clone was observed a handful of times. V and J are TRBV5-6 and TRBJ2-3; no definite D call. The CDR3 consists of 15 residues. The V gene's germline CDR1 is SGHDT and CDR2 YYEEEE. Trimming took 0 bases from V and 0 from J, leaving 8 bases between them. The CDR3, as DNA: TGTGCCAGCAGCTTGGGGCAGAGTAGCACAGATACGCAGTATTTT. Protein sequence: CASSLGQSSTDTQYF.

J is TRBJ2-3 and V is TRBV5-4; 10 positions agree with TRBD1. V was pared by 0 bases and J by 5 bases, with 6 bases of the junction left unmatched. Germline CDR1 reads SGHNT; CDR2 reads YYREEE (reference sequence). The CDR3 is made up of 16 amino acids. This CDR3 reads CASSLGDRGGEDTQYF. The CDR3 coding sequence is TGTGCCAGCAGCTTGGGGGACAGGGGCGGAGAAGATACGCAGTATTTT.

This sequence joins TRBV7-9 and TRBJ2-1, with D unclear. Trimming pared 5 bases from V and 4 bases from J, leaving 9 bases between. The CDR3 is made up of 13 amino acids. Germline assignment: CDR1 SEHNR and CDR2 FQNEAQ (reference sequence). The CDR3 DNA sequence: TGTGCCAGCAGCCGTGGGGTTTACAATGAGCAGTTCTTC. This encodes CASSRGVYNEQFF.

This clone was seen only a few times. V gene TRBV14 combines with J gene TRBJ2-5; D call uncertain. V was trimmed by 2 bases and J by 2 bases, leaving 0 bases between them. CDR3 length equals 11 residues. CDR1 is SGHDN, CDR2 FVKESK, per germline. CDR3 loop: CASSQQETQYF. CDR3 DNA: TGTGCCAGCAGCCAACAAGAGACCCAGTACTTC. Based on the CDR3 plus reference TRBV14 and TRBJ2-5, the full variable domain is EAGVTQFPSHSVIEKGQTVTLRCDPISGHDNLYWYRRVMGKEIKFLLHFVKESKQDESGMPNNRFLAERTGGTYSTLKVQPAELEDSGVYFCASSQQETQYFGPGTRLLVL.

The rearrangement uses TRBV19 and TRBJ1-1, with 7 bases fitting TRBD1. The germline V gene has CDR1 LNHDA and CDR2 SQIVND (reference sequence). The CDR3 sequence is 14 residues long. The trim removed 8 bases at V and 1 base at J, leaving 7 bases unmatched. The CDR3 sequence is CASVMGQRNTEAFF. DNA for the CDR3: TGTGCCAGTGTCATGGGACAGCGGAACACTGAAGCTTTCTTT. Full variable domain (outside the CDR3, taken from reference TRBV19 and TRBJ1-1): DGGITQSPKYLFRKEGQNVTLSCEQNLNHDAMYWYRQDPGQGLRLIYYSQIVNDFQKGDIAEGYSVSREKKESFPLTVTSAQKNPTAFYLCASVMGQRNTEAFFGQGTRLTVV.

For the CDR3, the DNA is TGTGCCAGCAGCTCATACAGTTCCTACGAGCAGTACTTC. This encodes CASSSYSSYEQYF. The gene calls are TRBV5-6 and TRBJ2-7; no reliable D call. Germline CDR1 is SGHDT and CDR2 is YYEEEE. Deletions cut 3 bases from V and 1 base from J, with 8 bases between. CDR3 length: 13 residues.

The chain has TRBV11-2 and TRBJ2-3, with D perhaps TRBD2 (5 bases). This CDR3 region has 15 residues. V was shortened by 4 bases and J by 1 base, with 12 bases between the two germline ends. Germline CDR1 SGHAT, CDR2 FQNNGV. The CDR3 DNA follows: TGTGCCAGCAGCTCCTACGGGGAGCGCACAGATACGCAGTATTTT. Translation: CASSSYGERTDTQYF.

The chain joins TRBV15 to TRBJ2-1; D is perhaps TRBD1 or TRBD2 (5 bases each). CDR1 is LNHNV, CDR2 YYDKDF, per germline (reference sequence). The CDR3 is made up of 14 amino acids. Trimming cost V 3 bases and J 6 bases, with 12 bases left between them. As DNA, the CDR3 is TGTGCCACCAGCAGGCAGGGACGGGTCAATGAGCAGTTCTTC. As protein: CATSRQGRVNEQFF. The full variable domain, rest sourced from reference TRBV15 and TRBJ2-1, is DAMVIQNPRYQVTQFGKPVTLSCSQTLNHNVMYWYQQKSSQAPKLLFHYYDKDFNNEADTPDNFQSRRPNTSFCFLDIRSPGLGDTAMYLCATSRQGRVNEQFFGPGTRLTVL.

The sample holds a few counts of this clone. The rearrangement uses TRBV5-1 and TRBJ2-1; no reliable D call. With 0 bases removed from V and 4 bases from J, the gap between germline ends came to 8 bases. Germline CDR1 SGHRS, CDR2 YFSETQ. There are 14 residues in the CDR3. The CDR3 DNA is TGCGCCAGCAGCTTGGCCTTACAGTACAATGAGCAGTTCTTC. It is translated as CASSLALQYNEQFF.

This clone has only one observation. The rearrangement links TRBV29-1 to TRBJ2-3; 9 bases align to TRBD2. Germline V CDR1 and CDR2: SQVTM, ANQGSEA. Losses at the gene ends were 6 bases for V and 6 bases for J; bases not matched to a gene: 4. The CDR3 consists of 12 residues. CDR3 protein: CSVATSGDTQYF. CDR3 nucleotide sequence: TGCAGCGTGGCAACTAGCGGGGATACGCAGTATTTT.

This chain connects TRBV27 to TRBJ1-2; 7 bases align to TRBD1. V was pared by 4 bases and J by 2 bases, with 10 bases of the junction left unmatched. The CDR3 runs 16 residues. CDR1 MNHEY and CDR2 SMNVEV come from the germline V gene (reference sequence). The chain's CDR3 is CASSSVRGIANYGYTF. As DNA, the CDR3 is TGTGCCAGCAGTTCAGTCAGGGGGATCGCCAACTATGGCTACACCTTC.

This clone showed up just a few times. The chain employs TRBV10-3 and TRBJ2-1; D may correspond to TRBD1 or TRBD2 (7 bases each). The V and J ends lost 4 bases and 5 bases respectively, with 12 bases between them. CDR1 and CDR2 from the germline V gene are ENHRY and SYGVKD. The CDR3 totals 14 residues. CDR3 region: CAISVQGGNNEQFF. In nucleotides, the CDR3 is TGTGCCATCAGTGTTCAGGGGGGGAACAATGAGCAGTTCTTC.

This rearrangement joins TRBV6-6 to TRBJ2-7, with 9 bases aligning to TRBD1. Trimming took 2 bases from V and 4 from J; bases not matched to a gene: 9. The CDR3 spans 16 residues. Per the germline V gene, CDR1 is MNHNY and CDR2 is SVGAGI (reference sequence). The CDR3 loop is CASSYSRTGAGYEQYF. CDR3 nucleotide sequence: TGTGCCAGCAGTTACAGCCGGACAGGGGCTGGGTACGAGCAGTACTTC.

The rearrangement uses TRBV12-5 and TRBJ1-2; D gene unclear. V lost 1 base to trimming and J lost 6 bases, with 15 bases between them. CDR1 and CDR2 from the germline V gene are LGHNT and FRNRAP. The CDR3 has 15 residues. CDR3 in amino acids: CASGLASVRDNGYTF. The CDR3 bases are TGTGCTAGTGGTTTGGCCTCGGTTAGGGATAATGGCTACACCTTC.

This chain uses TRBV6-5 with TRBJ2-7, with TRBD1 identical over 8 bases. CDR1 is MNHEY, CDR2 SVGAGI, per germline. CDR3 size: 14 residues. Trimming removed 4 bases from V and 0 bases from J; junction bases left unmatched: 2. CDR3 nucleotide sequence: TGTGCCAGCAGTTTCGACAGGGGCTCCTACGAGCAGTACTTC. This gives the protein CASSFDRGSYEQYF.

In DNA form, the CDR3 reads TGTGCCAGCAGCTCGGGACTAGCGGGGGTCAACATTCAGTACTTC. Amino acids: CASSSGLAGVNIQYF. J is TRBJ2-4 and V is TRBV7-9; 14 nucleotides line up with TRBD2. This CDR3 has 15 residues. V was clipped by 4 bases and J by 7 bases; unmatched bases: 3. CDR1 and CDR2 from the germline V gene are SEHNR and FQNEAQ (reference sequence).

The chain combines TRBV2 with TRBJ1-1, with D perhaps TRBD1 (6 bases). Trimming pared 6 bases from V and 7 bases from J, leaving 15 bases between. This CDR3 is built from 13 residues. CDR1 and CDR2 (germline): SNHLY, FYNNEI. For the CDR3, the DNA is TGTGCCAGCAGCGAACACAGGGAGGGTGAAGCTTTCTTT. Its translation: CASSEHREGEAFF.